Following are 2 T cell receptor beta chains from one sample sequenced in a study of spatial heterogeneity in lung cancer. For these TCRs, the target antigens are not known. Time point noted: sample taken at primary tumor resection. Study observations and caveats: Tumor mutation count correlated with how many alpha and beta TCRs expanded intratumorally.

TCRdb analysed the 5' RACE reads with MiXCR anew, one entry per CDR3 protein. The data show around 100,000 distinct CDR3 sequences, approximately 4% seen once. The specimen was lung tumor tissue, collected at surgery. The receptors stem from a male donor with early-stage non-small cell lung cancer.

This clonotype was counted ten times or more. The rearrangement uses TRBV3-1 and TRBJ2-7, with D perhaps matching TRBD1 (5 bases). The CDR3 spans 17 residues. CDR1 LGHDT and CDR2 YNNKEL come from the germline V gene (reference sequence). Trimming pared 4 bases from V and 4 bases from J, leaving 23 bases between. The CDR3 region has the DNA TGTGCCAGCAGCCCTATGCCATTTGGGGCACCTACTTACGAGCAGTACTTC. Translating gives CASSPMPFGAPTYEQYF.

This clonotype was detected ten times or more. V usage is TRBV12-3 or TRBV12-4 and J usage is TRBJ2-3; D is unclear. The CDR3 runs 12 residues. V lost 6 bases and J 6 bases, leaving 10 bases between the germline ends. The CDR3 DNA follows: TGTGCCAGCAGCCCCCTAGGGGATACGCAGTATTTT. Protein sequence: CASSPLGDTQYF.